These T cell receptor beta chains were read from a single sample in a study of preoperative IRX-2 immunotherapy in early breast cancer. TCRdb's table, derived via immunoSEQ multiplex PCR, lists solely in-frame clones and lacks some. This sample has more than 35,000 clones, with 60% to 85% found just once. Sequenced material: tumor tissue, taken after IRX-2 immunotherapy. These receptor sequences come from a human donor with breast cancer. CDR3s include the opening cysteine and the closing phenylalanine or tryptophan. Part of the rows lack a size; the others show once, few, many or a class for expanded clones.

clone_size	v_call	j_call	cdr3_aa
.	TRBV11-3	TRBJ2-1	CASSPLPGPYNEQFF
.	TRBV18	TRBJ2-7	CASSPTSNTYEQYF
once	TRBV19	TRBJ2-7	CASSRAGGYDEQYF
.	TRBV5-1	TRBJ1-5	CASSLYPGTDQPQHF
.	TRBV15	TRBJ1-4	CATSRGIGQGPEKLFF
.	TRBV18	TRBJ2-2	CASSPNSPRGELFF
.	TRBV19	TRBJ1-1	CASSIFGSTEAFF
.	TRBV11-3	TRBJ1-3	CASSLGTLGNTIYF
medium-sized	TRBV6-1	TRBJ2-3	CASSEGPRELDTQYF
once	TRBV12-5	TRBJ2-3	CASGSIDGGTQYF
few	TRBV14	TRBJ1-2	CASSQDSRGRGYTF
.	TRBV5-1	TRBJ2-7	CASSRDGVRYEQYF
.	TRBV6-8	TRBJ2-3	CAVARGGSTDTQYF
.	TRBV19	TRBJ2-1	CASSIGQPSYNEQFF
.	TRBV14	TRBJ1-1	CASGGQGSTNTEAFF
few	TRBV28	TRBJ1-2	CASSTGTVKNYGYTF
.	TRBV19	TRBJ2-2	CASSLKTGLPGELFF
.	TRBV19	TRBJ1-4	CASGRDRGRSNEKLFF
.	TRBV19	TRBJ1-2	CASGNRGDYGYTF